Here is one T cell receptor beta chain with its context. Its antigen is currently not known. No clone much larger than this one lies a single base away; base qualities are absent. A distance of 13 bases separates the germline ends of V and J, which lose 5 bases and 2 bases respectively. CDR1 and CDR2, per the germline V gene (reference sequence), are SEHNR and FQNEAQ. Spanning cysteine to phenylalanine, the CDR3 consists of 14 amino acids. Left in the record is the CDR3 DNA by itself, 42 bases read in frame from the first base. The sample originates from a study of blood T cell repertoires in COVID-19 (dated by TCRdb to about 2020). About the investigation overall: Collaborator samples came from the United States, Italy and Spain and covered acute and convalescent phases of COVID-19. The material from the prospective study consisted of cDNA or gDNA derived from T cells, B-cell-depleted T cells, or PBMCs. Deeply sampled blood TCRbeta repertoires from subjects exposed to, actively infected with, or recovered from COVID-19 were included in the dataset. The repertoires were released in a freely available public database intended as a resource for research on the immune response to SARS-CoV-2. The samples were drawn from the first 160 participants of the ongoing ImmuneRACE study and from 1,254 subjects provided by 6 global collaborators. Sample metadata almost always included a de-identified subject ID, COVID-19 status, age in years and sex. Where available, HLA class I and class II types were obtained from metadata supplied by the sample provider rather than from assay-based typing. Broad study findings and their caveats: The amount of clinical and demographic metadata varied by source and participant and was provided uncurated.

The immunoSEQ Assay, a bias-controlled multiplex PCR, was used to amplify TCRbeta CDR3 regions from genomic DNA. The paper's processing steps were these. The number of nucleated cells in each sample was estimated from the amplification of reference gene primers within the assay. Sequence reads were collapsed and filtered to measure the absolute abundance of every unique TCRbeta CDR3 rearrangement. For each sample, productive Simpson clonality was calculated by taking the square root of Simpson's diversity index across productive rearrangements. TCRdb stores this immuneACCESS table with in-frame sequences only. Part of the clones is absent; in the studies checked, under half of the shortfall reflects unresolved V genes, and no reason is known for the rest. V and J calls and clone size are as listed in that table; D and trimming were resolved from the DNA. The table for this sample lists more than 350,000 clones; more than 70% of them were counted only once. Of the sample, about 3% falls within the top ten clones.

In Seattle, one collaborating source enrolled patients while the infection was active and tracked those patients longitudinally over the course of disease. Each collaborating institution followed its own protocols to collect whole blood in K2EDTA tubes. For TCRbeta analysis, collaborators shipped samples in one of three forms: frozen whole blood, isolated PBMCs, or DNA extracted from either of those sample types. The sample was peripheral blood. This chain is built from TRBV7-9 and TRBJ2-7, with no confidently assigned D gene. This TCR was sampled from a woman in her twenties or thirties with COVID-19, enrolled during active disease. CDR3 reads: CASSRGGEAYEQYF. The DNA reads TGTGCCAGCAGCCGAGGCGGAGAGGCCTACGAGCAGTACTTC.